One sample yielded the 18 T cell receptor beta chains listed below, sequenced in a study of Ad26.COV2.S vaccination and SARS-CoV-2 variants. Assay: immunoSEQ multiplex PCR; the TCRdb copy retains only in-frame clones and omits some. This repertoire shows around 450,000 clones, 90% found once; its top ten account for about 4.4%. Treatment denoted: some 20 received Ad26.COV2.S at low or high dose, single or two shots; several received placebo; per-sample allocation not given. Specimen acquisition occurred on day 63 following the initial vaccine or placebo injection. This sample comprised peripheral blood, obtained in a trial of Ad26.COV2.S vaccine versus placebo. The receptors derive from a person between 18 and 65 years old who received the Ad26.COV2.S COVID-19 vaccine or a placebo.

The chain couples TRBV24-1 to TRBJ2-7; D gene ambiguous. This CDR3 contains 15 residues. Deletions cut 1 base from V and 5 bases from J, with 14 bases between. Germline V gene data show CDR1 as KGHDR and CDR2 as SFDVKD. CDR3 sequence: CATSDLKGPEDEQYF. The CDR3 nucleotides are TGTGCCACCAGTGATTTAAAGGGTCCTGAGGACGAGCAGTACTTC.

A remark on this clone: The junction and the germline gene differ at one end; a read error may be behind it. This chain connects TRBV28 to TRBJ1-1; D may be TRBD1 (5 bases). The CDR3 extends over 13 amino acids. The V gene's germline CDR1 is MDHEN and CDR2 SYDVKM. Here the CDR3 DNA reads TGTGCCACCAGTACCAGGGAGGACACTGAAGCTTTCTTT. Translating it yields CATSTREDTEAFF. Complete variable domain (other parts from reference TRBV28 and TRBJ1-1): DVKVTQSSRYLVKRTGEKVFLECVQDMDHENMFWYRQDPGLGLRLIYFSYDVKMKEKGDIPEGYSVSREKKERFSLILESASTNQTSMYLCATSTREDTEAFFGQGTRLTVV.

In this sample, this clone turned up a few times. This chain uses TRBV12-5 with TRBJ2-3, with D hard to call. The CDR3 sequence is 14 residues long. V dropped 1 base and J dropped 2 bases, with 7 bases sitting between them. Germline loops: CDR1 LGHNT, CDR2 FRNRAP. CDR3 amino acids: CASGLETHTDTQYF. The CDR3 DNA reads as TGTGCTAGTGGTTTGGAAACCCACACAGATACGCAGTATTTT. The variable domain in full, completed from reference TRBV12-5 and TRBJ2-3, reads DARVTQTPRHKVTEMGQEVTMRCQPILGHNTVFWYRQTMMQGLELLAYFRNRAPLDDSGMPKDRFSAEMPDATLATLKIQPSEPRDSAVYFCASGLETHTDTQYFGPGTRLTVL.

CDR3 nucleotides: TGCGCCAGCAGTCAAAGGACTAGCGGGAGATCTTTAAGGTCCTACGAGCAGTACTTC. Translated: CASSQRTSGRSLRSYEQYF. The chain couples TRBV23-1 to TRBJ2-7; 13 bases align to TRBD2. TRBV23-1 falls under the ORF class, with uncertain function. With V trimmed by 2 bases and J by 1 base, 11 bases remained unmatched. The CDR3 spans 19 residues.

The chain couples TRBV6-2 or TRBV6-3 to TRBJ2-7; D gene unclear. V lost 1 base, J lost 5 bases, and 12 bases lay in between. The CDR3 is 14 amino acids. Germline lookup yields CDR1 MNHEY and CDR2 SVGEGT. CDR3: CASSYWSPPDEQYF. For the CDR3, the DNA is TGTGCCAGCAGTTACTGGTCGCCCCCAGACGAGCAGTACTTC.

Only one count was recorded for this clone. This chain connects TRBV11-2 to TRBJ1-6; D is uncertain. This CDR3 is built from 14 residues. Germline V lookup: CDR1 SGHAT, CDR2 FQNNGV. Between the trimmed V and J ends, which lost 0 bases and 7 bases, there was a span of 7 bases. CDR3 in amino acids: CASSLDPWNSPLHF. Here the CDR3 DNA reads TGTGCCAGCAGCTTAGATCCGTGGAATTCACCCCTCCACTTT.

This clone has just one count. The J gene is TRBJ2-5, the V gene TRBV7-8; weak D call: TRBD2 (6 bases). Trimming cost V 3 bases and J 1 base, with 15 bases left between them. The CDR3 consists of 16 residues. CDR1 and CDR2 (germline): SGHVS, FQNEAQ. The CDR3 spells CASSFRPGSTQETQYF. DNA for the CDR3: TGTGCCAGCAGCTTCCGCCCCGGGAGCACCCAAGAGACCCAGTACTTC.

On this clone: This sample also contains other DNA sequences that code for the same CDR3. The J gene is TRBJ2-5, the V gene TRBV7-9; 7 nucleotides agree with TRBD2. The CDR3 has 14 residues. J gave up 5 bases and V 0 bases, and 3 bases lay outside the gene matches. Germline V gene sequence: CDR1 SEHNR, CDR2 FQNEAQ (reference sequence). This chain's CDR3 is CASSLAGGSETQYF. The CDR3 nucleotides read TGTGCCAGCAGCTTAGCGGGCGGGAGCGAGACCCAGTACTTC.

This clone has only a few counts. The chain employs TRBV6-2 or TRBV6-3 and TRBJ2-1; 9 bases fit TRBD2. In germline, CDR1 is MNHEY, CDR2 SVGEGT. With V trimmed by 0 bases and J by 6 bases, 6 bases remained unmatched. The CDR3 length is 16 residues. The CDR3 loop is CASSYSRTSVSNEQFF. In nucleotides, the CDR3 is TGTGCCAGCAGTTACTCCCGGACTAGCGTCTCCAATGAGCAGTTCTTC.

The CDR3 nucleotides are TGTGCCAGCAGTTTAGACAGGGACAATTCACCCCTCCACTTT. Its protein product is CASSLDRDNSPLHF. This chain links TRBV28 with TRBJ1-6; TRBD1 aligns across 7 bases. There are 14 residues in the CDR3. V shed 2 bases and J 7 bases; nucleotides not matched to a gene: 2. Per germline, CDR1 MDHEN and CDR2 SYDVKM.

The chain uses TRBV28 and TRBJ2-7; no definite D call. The CDR3 extends over 15 amino acids. Trimming shortened V by 6 bases and J by 0 bases, and 15 bases separated the two germline ends. Germline V gives CDR1 MDHEN, CDR2 SYDVKM. The CDR3 protein is CASRGTGRSSYEQYF. CDR3 nucleotides: TGTGCCAGCAGAGGTACGGGCAGGAGCTCCTACGAGCAGTACTTC.

The CDR3 region has the DNA TGTGCCAGCAGCCACCCGTCAGGAGTTGAGACCCAGTACTTC. It is translated as CASSHPSGVETQYF. V is TRBV7-9 and J is TRBJ2-5; no reliable D call. Germline V gives CDR1 SEHNR, CDR2 FQNEAQ (reference sequence). V shed 5 bases and J shed 5 bases, with 15 bases lying between them. The CDR3 totals 14 residues. Together with reference TRBV7-9 and TRBJ2-5, the CDR3 gives the full variable domain: DTGVSQNPRHKITKRGQNVTFRCDPISEHNRLYWYRQTLGQGPEFLTYFQNEAQLEKSRLLSDRFSAERPKGSFSTLEIQRTEQGDSAMYLCASSHPSGVETQYFGPGTRLLVL.

The chain links TRBV28 to TRBJ2-7; D is undetermined. The ends were cut back, 7 bases at V and 2 bases at J, with 9 bases in the middle. Germline lookup yields CDR1 MDHEN and CDR2 SYDVKM. The CDR3 spans 12 residues. Here the CDR3 reads CASTTPPYEQYF. The CDR3 DNA follows: TGTGCCAGCACCACCCCCCCCTACGAGCAGTACTTC.

The DNA of the CDR3 is TGTGCCAGCAGACCTAGGGACTTCCTGCCGGAGGGGCAGTTCTTC. It is translated as CASRPRDFLPEGQFF. V and J are TRBV7-8 and TRBJ2-1; TRBD2 is a possible D gene (6 bases). The CDR3 runs to 15 residues. Trimming left V 6 bases short and J 12 bases short, with 24 bases between. Germline CDR1 SGHVS, CDR2 FQNEAQ.

The chain joins TRBV5-1 to TRBJ1-2, with 8 bases aligning to TRBD1. The CDR3 spans 14 residues. The V segment lost 4 bases and the J segment 6 bases; nucleotides outside the gene matches: 8. In germline, CDR1 is SGHRS, CDR2 YFSETQ. The chain's CDR3 is CASSPGGTGDGYTF. The CDR3 nucleotides read TGCGCCAGCAGCCCGGGTGGGACAGGTGATGGCTACACCTTC. The whole variable domain, filled in from reference TRBV5-1 and TRBJ1-2, reads KAGVTQTPRYLIKTRGQQVTLSCSPISGHRSVSWYQQTPGQGLQFLFEYFSETQRNKGNFPGRFSGRQFSNSRSEMNVSTLELGDSALYLCASSPGGTGDGYTFGSGTRLTVV.

The rearrangement joins TRBV9 to TRBJ1-1; no firm D call. This CDR3 spans 14 amino acids. V shed 4 bases and J shed 4 bases, with 14 bases lying between them. Germline V gene sequence: CDR1 SGDLS, CDR2 YYNGEE. The CDR3 reads CASSPDIGITEAFF. CDR3 bases: TGTGCCAGCAGCCCCGATATTGGAATCACTGAAGCTTTCTTT.

The J gene is TRBJ2-7, the V gene TRBV5-1; 7 nucleotides line up with TRBD2. Germline assignment: CDR1 SGHRS and CDR2 YFSETQ. J was trimmed by 5 bases and V by 1 base; bases with no gene match: 12. The CDR3 runs 16 residues. The CDR3 reads CASSLIGRGVVHEQYF. The CDR3 nucleotides are TGCGCCAGCAGCTTGATTGGGAGGGGAGTCGTCCACGAGCAGTACTTC.

The chain carries TRBV7-2 and TRBJ2-3, with D tentatively TRBD2 (5 bases). CDR1 and CDR2 (germline): SGHTA, FQGNSA. The V and J ends lost 1 base and 4 bases respectively, with 9 bases between them. The CDR3 loop spans 14 amino acids. The CDR3 loop reads CASSLGTYPDTQYF. The CDR3 region has the DNA TGTGCCAGCAGCTTAGGGACTTACCCAGATACGCAGTATTTT.